The 15 T cell receptor beta chains below come from one sample, sequenced in a study of cytomegalovirus exposure and HLA in healthy donors. Primers: 60 Vbeta forward and 13 Jbeta reverse. The repertoire was sequenced with immunoSEQ multiplex PCR; TCRdb's copy has only in-frame clones and lacks some. The table has some 65,000 clones, around 73% seen once. Sequencing was carried out using PBMCs. These receptors originate from a girl aged 10-17 years in good health and CMV-seropositive.

This chain joins TRBV11-2 and TRBJ2-3; 7 bases agree with TRBD2. This CDR3 spans 17 amino acids. Germline CDR1 reads SGHAT; CDR2 reads FQNNGV. After removal of 3 bases from V and 0 bases from J, the junction contained 9 bases not matched to a gene. CDR3 DNA sequence: TGTGCCAGCAGCTTTTTCAAGCGGGGATCTAGCACAGATACGCAGTATTTT. It encodes CASSFFKRGSSTDTQYF.

The J gene is TRBJ1-4, the V gene TRBV4-3; D gene uncertain. Trimming removed 5 bases from V and 10 bases from J, with 11 bases in between. The CDR3 length is 12 residues. CDR1 and CDR2 from the germline V gene are LGHNA and YSLEER. CDR3 in DNA: TGCGCCAGCAGCGGAAATGGCGGAAAACTGTTTTTT. This codes for CASSGNGGKLFF.

The CDR3 sequence: CASSGPTGQPDEQYF. The CDR3 nucleotides are TGTGCCAGCTCGGGCCCGACAGGGCAGCCGGACGAGCAGTACTTC. This chain joins TRBV9 and TRBJ2-7; 7 positions match TRBD1. The junction had 15 bases not matched to a gene; V was cut back by 7 bases and J by 5 bases. Germline CDR1 and CDR2: SGDLS and YYNGEE. This CDR3 spans 15 amino acids. Looking up the rest from reference TRBV9 and TRBJ2-7 gives the full variable domain: DSGVTQTPKHLITATGQRVTLRCSPRSGDLSVYWYQQSLDQGLQFLIQYYNGEERAKGNILERFSAQQFPDLHSELNLSSLELGDSALYFCASSGPTGQPDEQYFGPGTRLTVT.

In this sample, this clone turned up a few times. This chain joins TRBV2 and TRBJ2-2; D may be TRBD1 (6 bases). Trimming shortened V by 6 bases and J by 5 bases, and 10 bases separated the two germline ends. Germline CDR1 reads SNHLY; CDR2 reads FYNNEI. The CDR3 is 13 residues long. In DNA, the CDR3 is TGTGCCAGCAGAGGGACACCGACCGGGGAGCTGTTTTTT. Protein product: CASRGTPTGELFF.

This clone appeared a few times. CDR3 DNA sequence: TGTGCCAGCAGTTACTCGCCGGGGGAAGCTTCACCCCTCCACTTT. Translated: CASSYSPGEASPLHF. V gene TRBV6-6 combines with J gene TRBJ1-6, with D possibly being TRBD1 (5 bases). The CDR3 extends over 15 amino acids. V lost 0 bases, J lost 9 bases, and 12 bases lay in between. From germline, CDR1 is MNHNY and CDR2 SVGAGI (reference sequence).

About this clone itself: This CDR3 is also generated by other DNA sequences in the sample. This chain connects TRBV28 to TRBJ2-1; D is possibly TRBD2 (5 bases). CDR1 is MDHEN and CDR2 is SYDVKM in the germline V gene. This CDR3 has 15 amino acids. The germline V and J ends were trimmed by 2 bases and 0 bases, with 8 bases remaining between them. The CDR3 spells CASSLSGSSYNEQFF. In DNA, the CDR3 is TGTGCCAGCAGTTTAAGCGGAAGCTCCTACAATGAGCAGTTCTTC.

The J gene is TRBJ1-1, the V gene TRBV14; 7 bases are a match to TRBD1. V was clipped by 3 bases and J by 6 bases; unmatched bases: 10. CDR3 length: 15 amino acids. The germline V gene has CDR1 SGHDN and CDR2 FVKESK. The CDR3 spells CASSQNSNRGAEAFF. In DNA, the CDR3 is TGTGCCAGCAGCCAGAACTCCAACAGGGGTGCTGAAGCTTTCTTT.

In this sample, this clone turned up a few times. Other DNA sequences in the same sample also yield this CDR3. The V call is TRBV10-3, the J call TRBJ1-1; 8 nucleotides match TRBD1. The CDR3 is 13 amino acids. Germline assignment: CDR1 ENHRY and CDR2 SYGVKD. The V gene end was trimmed by 11 bases and the J gene end by 1 base; junction bases not matched to a gene: 6. The CDR3 DNA is TGTGCCTCCGGACAGGGTGGGAACACTGAAGCTTTCTTT. It translates to CASGQGGNTEAFF.

This chain joins TRBV28 and TRBJ1-2; 7 bases are shared with TRBD1. The CDR3 is 14 residues long. The germline CDR1 and CDR2 sequences are MDHEN and SYDVKM. The ends lost 8 bases at V and 3 bases at J; junction bases unmatched: 9. As DNA, the CDR3 is TGTGCCAGCTCCAGTCCAGGGGGAGACTATGGCTACACCTTC. Translation gives CASSSPGGDYGYTF.

The CDR3 DNA reads TGTGCCAGCAGCTTGGGGGCAAACACTGAAGCTTTCTTT. Protein sequence: CASSLGANTEAFF. The chain carries TRBV7-9 and TRBJ1-1, with a tentative D call TRBD1 (6 bases). Germline V gene lookup returns CDR1 SEHNR and CDR2 FQNEAQ (reference sequence). V lost 3 bases to trimming and J lost 2 bases, with 7 bases between them. CDR3 length: 13 residues.

The V and J genes are TRBV6-4 and TRBJ2-1, with 8 bases that match TRBD1. V lost 6 bases and J lost 9; bases outside the gene matches: 7. The germline V gene has CDR1 MRHNA and CDR2 SNTAGT. The CDR3 is 13 amino acids. The CDR3 sequence: CASSSDRGGEQFF. CDR3 DNA sequence: TGTGCCAGCAGCTCAGACAGGGGAGGTGAGCAGTTCTTC.

V is TRBV5-8 and J is TRBJ2-3; D may be TRBD1 (6 bases). Trimming took 5 bases from V and 3 from J, leaving 16 bases between them. The V gene's germline CDR1 is SGHTS and CDR2 YDEGEE. The length of the CDR3 is 15 residues. CDR3 residues: CASSWTDVGTDTQYF. The CDR3 nucleotides read TGTGCCAGCAGTTGGACAGACGTTGGAACAGATACGCAGTATTTT.

CDR3 bases: TGTGCCAGCAGCCCAAGCGGGAACACCGGGGAGCTGTTTTTT. Translation gives CASSPSGNTGELFF. The gene calls are TRBV9 and TRBJ2-2; the D gene is possibly TRBD2 (5 bases). V was cut by 4 bases and J by 1 base, with 8 bases left in between. Germline CDR1 SGDLS, CDR2 YYNGEE. The CDR3 is 14 amino acids.

V is TRBV7-9 and J is TRBJ1-2; 7 nucleotides line up with TRBD1. Losses at the gene ends were 2 bases for V and 0 bases for J; bases not matched to a gene: 3. The CDR3 contains 15 residues. CDR1 and CDR2 (germline): SEHNR, FQNEAQ (reference sequence). The CDR3 sequence: CASSLPGTANYGYTF. Written as DNA, the CDR3 is TGTGCCAGCAGCTTACCTGGGACAGCTAACTATGGCTACACCTTC.

This sequence joins TRBV4-1 and TRBJ1-5; D ambiguous. Germline CDR1 MGHRA, CDR2 YSYEKL. Trimming stripped 0 bases from V and 7 bases from J, with 7 bases between. CDR3 size: 13 residues. Written as DNA, the CDR3 is TGCGCCAGCAGCCAAGATCGCCGGCAGCCCCAGCATTTT. This gives the protein CASSQDRRQPQHF.